Listed here are 16 T cell receptor beta chains from one sample, sequenced in a study of T cell repertoires in cytomegalovirus infection. TCRdb independently ran MiXCR on the reads; one entry per CDR3 protein. The table has about 460,000 distinct CDR3 sequences, around 11% seen once. The sequencing sample was made of PBMCs. The receptors were sampled from a human donor in good health (CMV status not recorded). Some clones in this sample may be carry-over from other donors' samples.

This clonotype was seen many times. V and J are TRBV7-9 and TRBJ2-3; D remains unclear. The germline CDR1 and CDR2 sequences are SEHNR and FQNEAQ (reference sequence). V was cut by 1 base and J by 0 bases, with 11 bases left in between. CDR3 length: 16 residues. This CDR3 is CASSLGAAGSTDTQYF. The CDR3 bases are TGTGCCAGCAGCTTAGGGGCGGCAGGAAGCACAGATACGCAGTATTTT.

The chain recombines TRBV29-1 with TRBJ2-1; D uncertain. V shed 3 bases and J shed 0 bases, with 9 bases lying between them. Germline loops: CDR1 SQVTM, CDR2 ANQGSEA. CDR3 size: 14 residues. This CDR3 reads CSVDSRSSYNEQFF. For the CDR3, the DNA is TGCAGCGTTGACAGTAGGAGCTCCTACAATGAGCAGTTCTTC.

Regarding this clonotype: A clone one base away is much larger, so this may be a read error. The rearrangement uses TRBV15 and TRBJ2-2, with TRBD1 matching 10 bases. Germline CDR1 reads LNHNV; CDR2 reads YYDKDF (reference sequence). The CDR3 is 16 amino acids. This chain's CDR3 is CATSRGDRGRVGELVF. The CDR3 nucleotides are TGTGCCACCAGCAGAGGAGACAGGGGGCGCGTCGGGGAGCTGGTTTTT.

The sample holds many counts of this clonotype. The chain employs TRBV7-3 and TRBJ1-1, with a tentative D call TRBD1 (5 bases). The CDR3 is 13 residues long. Germline V gene data show CDR1 as SGHTA and CDR2 as FQGTGA. CDR3 bases: TGTGCAGTGGGGTGGGGGGACAACACTGAAGCTTTCTTT. Translation: CAVGWGDNTEAFF.

This clonotype was detected ten times or more. The chain joins TRBV5-4 to TRBJ1-2; no definite D call. With 4 bases removed from V and 2 bases from J, the gap between germline ends came to 6 bases. The CDR3 totals 12 residues. From germline, CDR1 is SGHNT and CDR2 YYREEE (reference sequence). CDR3 sequence: CASSPENYGYTF. CDR3 in DNA: TGTGCCAGCAGCCCCGAGAACTATGGCTACACCTTC.

At least ten counts were recorded for this clonotype. This chain joins TRBV7-9 and TRBJ2-1; D gene uncertain. The V gene's germline CDR1 is SEHNR and CDR2 FQNEAQ (reference sequence). Trimming left V 3 bases short and J 3 bases short, with 9 bases between. The CDR3 extends over 14 amino acids. DNA for the CDR3: TGTGCCAGCAGCTTGAAGGAAAACTACAATGAGCAGTTCTTC. It specifies CASSLKENYNEQFF.

This clonotype was seen at least ten times. This sequence joins TRBV12-3 or TRBV12-4 and TRBJ2-1; 9 nucleotides agree with TRBD2. There are 15 residues in the CDR3. With 2 bases clipped from V and 8 bases from J, the junction kept 7 bases outside the gene matches. CDR3 loop: CASSLMAGGPYEQFF. DNA for the CDR3: TGTGCCAGCAGTTTAATGGCGGGAGGGCCCTATGAGCAGTTCTTC.

The rearrangement links TRBV3-1 to TRBJ1-2, with 7 bases matching TRBD1. Losses at the gene ends were 2 bases for V and 4 bases for J; bases not matched to a gene: 7. CDR3 length equals 15 residues. Germline-derived CDR1 and CDR2 are LGHDT and YNNKEL (reference sequence). This chain's CDR3 is CASSQPGQPAYGYTF. For the CDR3, the DNA is TGTGCCAGCAGCCAACCGGGACAGCCGGCCTATGGCTACACCTTC.

This clonotype was seen repeatedly, ten times or more. CDR3 in DNA: TGTGCCAGCAGTTTACTAGCGGTGTACGAGCAGTACTTC. The encoded protein is CASSLLAVYEQYF. The rearrangement joins TRBV12-3 or TRBV12-4 to TRBJ2-7; 7 nucleotides line up with TRBD2. V shed 2 bases and J 4 bases; nucleotides not matched to a gene: 2. The CDR3 is 13 residues long.

This clonotype was seen repeatedly, ten times or more. The rearrangement uses TRBV7-2 and TRBJ2-5; 8 nucleotides match TRBD2. Per the germline V gene, CDR1 is SGHTA and CDR2 is FQGNSA. The V and J ends lost 3 bases and 2 bases, in that order; junction bases with no gene match: 2. The CDR3 consists of 14 residues. The DNA of the CDR3 is TGTGCCAGCAGCTTGAGCGGGGGACAAGAGACCCAGTACTTC. As protein: CASSLSGGQETQYF.

At least ten counts were recorded for this clonotype. The chain links TRBV6-1 to TRBJ1-5, with unresolved D. Trimming took off 7 bases at V and 0 bases at J, with 10 bases between the two ends. Germline values: CDR1 MNHNS, CDR2 SASEGT. The CDR3 extends over 14 amino acids. The CDR3, as DNA: TGTGCCAGCAATAAGGACTTTAGCAATCAGCCCCAGCATTTT. Its protein product is CASNKDFSNQPQHF.

Many counts were recorded for this clonotype. V gene TRBV20-1 combines with J gene TRBJ2-3; 8 positions match TRBD1. This CDR3 has 15 residues. The V gene's germline CDR1 is DFQATT and CDR2 SNEGSKA (reference sequence). V shed 2 bases and J 1 base; nucleotides not matched to a gene: 5. The CDR3 DNA reads as TGCAGTGCTAGAACCGGACAGGGAGGCACAGATACGCAGTATTTT. It translates to CSARTGQGGTDTQYF.

This clonotype was seen many times. The genes are TRBV7-2 and TRBJ2-1, with TRBD2 identical over 13 bases. The J segment lost 4 bases and the V segment lost 1 base, leaving 4 bases of the junction unmatched. The germline V gene has CDR1 SGHTA and CDR2 FQGNSA. The CDR3 consists of 17 residues. The CDR3, as DNA: TGTGCCAGCAGCTTAGGACTAGCGGGGGGCCTTTACAATGAGCAGTTCTTC. Translating it yields CASSLGLAGGLYNEQFF.

The V and J genes are TRBV27 and TRBJ2-2; 8 nucleotides align to TRBD2. V was clipped by 5 bases and J by 7 bases; unmatched bases: 15. The germline V gene has CDR1 MNHEY and CDR2 SMNVEV (reference sequence). The CDR3 sequence is 17 residues long. This CDR3 reads CASSPSTVAGLGGELFF. The CDR3 DNA reads as TGTGCCAGCAGTCCCTCTACGGTAGCGGGATTAGGCGGGGAGCTGTTTTTT.

The rearrangement joins TRBV5-4 to TRBJ1-1; 10 bases line up with TRBD1. Germline loops: CDR1 SGHNT, CDR2 YYREEE (reference sequence). There are 17 residues in the CDR3. Trimming removed 1 base from V and 5 bases from J; junction bases left unmatched: 11. CDR3 residues: CASSLRLTGGLGTEAFF. The CDR3 coding sequence is TGTGCCAGCAGCTTGAGGTTGACAGGGGGCTTGGGAACTGAAGCTTTCTTT.

This clonotype came up a few times. The chain combines TRBV24-1 with TRBJ1-2; 10 positions agree with TRBD1. The CDR3 length is 12 residues. The germline V gene encodes CDR1 KGHDR and CDR2 SFDVKD. V shed 10 bases, J shed 4 bases, and the junction held 2 bases outside the gene matches. The CDR3 DNA reads as TGTGCCACGGGGACAGGGGCCTATGGCTACACCTTC. As protein: CATGTGAYGYTF.